This T cell receptor beta chain emerged from a study of blood T cell repertoires in COVID-19. Looking at the study overall: T cells, B-cell-depleted T cells, or PBMCs provided the cDNA or gDNA that served as material.

The authors' processing: The assay estimated nucleated cells by amplifying reference gene primers. Sequencing used immunoSEQ multiplex PCR; TCRdb keeps in-frame clones, though not all of them. V and J calls and clone size are given by that table; D and trimming were obtained from the DNA. Of 150,000 to 200,000 clones in the sample, under 90% are singletons; the top ten hold about 8%. Everyone who took part was about 18 to 90 years old, and they came from 24 US areas. In assigning cohorts, the study relied on participant-reported clinical history. Sequencing input: PBMCs or T cells enriched from blood (not recorded which). The receptor was derived from a woman in her fifties or sixties who had recovered from COVID-19.

CDR3 bases: TGCGCCAGCAGCCACGAGACAGTCTTTAACACTGAAGCTTTCTTT. Translation gives CASSHETVFNTEAFF. The rearrangement links TRBV4-3 to TRBJ1-1; tentatively, D is TRBD1 (5 bases). Deletions cut 3 bases from V and 2 bases from J, with 13 bases between. The CDR3 runs to 15 residues. CDR1 is LGHNA and CDR2 is YSLEER in the germline V gene.